This passage covers 20 T cell receptor beta chains from one sample sequenced in a study of CD8+ T cells in alopecia areata. TCR sequencing used cDNA made by reverse transcription of extracted RNA. TCRdb keeps only in-frame clones here, not all; method: immunoSEQ multiplex PCR. Listed here are roughly 110,000 clones without any singletons, the top ten holding around 19%. Sequencing was performed on lesional skin. Receptor source: a C3H/HeJ mouse with alopecia areata. The mice in this strain carry MHC haplotype H2-k.

This clone has just a few counts. Gene names follow the mouse nomenclature. Incomplete CDR3 DNA: TGTGCCAGCAGCCACTGGGGGGCTAGTGCAGAA. It codes for CASSHWGASAE. The whole CDR3 protein reads CASSHWGASAETLYF. The chain recombines TRBV14 with TRBJ2-3; TRBD2 matches 9 bases. Read data end 4 residues before the CDR3 end; the end is taken from the germline J gene. Germline trimming cut 5 bases from V and 0 bases from J; bases unmatched to any gene: 4. CDR1 SGHDT and CDR2 FRDEAV come from the germline V gene. The CDR3 extends over 15 amino acids.

As for this clone: The listed genes are named as in mouse. The CDR3 end falls 4 residues outside the read, so it is completed with the germline J gene. The genes are TRBV13-3 and TRBJ1-1, with D possibly matching TRBD1 (6 bases). Germline CDR1 and CDR2: NNHDY and SYVADS. The length of the CDR3 is 13 residues. CDR3 region: CASSDGGATEVFF. The sequenced CDR3 bases are TGTGCCAGCAGTGATGGGGGGGCAACA.

Concerning this clone itself: Germline and genes: mouse. The CDR3 is cut off 4 residues early in the read; its end comes from the germline J gene. V and J are TRBV17 and TRBJ2-5; weak D call: TRBD1 (6 bases). Germline CDR1 reads MNHDT; CDR2 reads YYDKIL. The V end lost 3 bases, the J end lost 1 base, and 8 bases lay between the germline ends. This CDR3 spans 14 amino acids. The CDR3 DNA, read in part, is TGTGCTAGCAGTAGGGACAGCTACCAAGAC. Protein sequence: CASSRDSYQD. The complete CDR3 sequence is CASSRDSYQDTQYF. Filled out from reference TRBV17 and TRBJ2-5, the complete variable domain reads DTTVKQNPRYKLARVGKPVNLICSQTMNHDTMYWYQKKPNQAPKLLLFYYDKILNREADTFEKFQSSRPNNSFCSLYIGSAGLEYSAMYLCASSRDSYQDTQYFGPGTRLLVL.

Note on this clone: Germline and genes: mouse. The sequenced CDR3 bases are TGTGCCAGCAGTATTGAGACAGACAACGAA. Translating it yields CASSIETDNE. The whole CDR3 sequence reads CASSIETDNERLFF. V gene TRBV19 combines with J gene TRBJ1-4, with D possibly being TRBD1 (5 bases). The read falls 4 residues short of the CDR3 end, and the missing part is taken from the germline J gene. CDR1 and CDR2 (germline): FNHDT, SITEND (reference sequence). Trimming left V 2 bases short and J 4 bases short, with 9 bases between. The CDR3 covers 14 residues.

This clone was recorded many times. The listed genes are named as in mouse. The read ends 4 residues shy of where the CDR3 ends; the end is completed using the germline J gene. The chain uses TRBV3 and TRBJ2-5; the match to TRBD1 covers 7 bases. Germline values: CDR1 SNHLY, CDR2 FYNGKV (reference sequence). The CDR3 runs 13 residues. The part of the CDR3 DNA that was read is TGTGCCAGCAGCCCCGACAGGGAAGAC. Translation gives CASSPDRED. The whole CDR3 protein is CASSPDREDTQYF.

This clone was seen only a few times. Gene names are the mouse ones. The read ends 4 residues early relative to the CDR3; the germline J gene fills the gap. The rearrangement links TRBV12-1 to TRBJ2-7; a weak D match, TRBD1 (5 bases). The V and J ends lost 1 base and 3 bases respectively, with 9 bases between them. This CDR3 spans 13 amino acids. Germline V gene lookup returns CDR1 SGHSN and CDR2 HYEKVE. CDR3 sequence: CASSLGQNYEQYF. CDR3 DNA, as far as it was read: TGTGCCAGCTCTCTTGGACAAAACTAT.

Notes on this clone: Here the gene names and germline are mouse. Other DNA sequences in the sample encode the same CDR3. The covered CDR3 bases are TGTGCCAGCAGTATAAACAGCTTCTAT. Amino acids: CASSINSFY. The full CDR3 sequence reads CASSINSFYEQYF. The chain joins TRBV19 to TRBJ2-7, with D unresolved. The read ends 4 residues shy of where the CDR3 ends; the end is completed using the germline J gene. The germline V and J ends were trimmed by 1 base and 3 bases, with 8 bases remaining between them. Germline V CDR1 and CDR2: FNHDT, SITEND (reference sequence). This CDR3 is built from 13 residues. The entire variable domain, with the rest obtained from reference TRBV19 and TRBJ2-7, is as follows: GGIITQTPKFLIGQEGQKLTLKCQQNFNHDTMYWYRQDSGKGLRLIYYSITENDLQKGDLSEGYDASREKKSSFSLTVTSAQKNEMAVFLCASSINSFYEQYFGPGTRLTVL.

To note about this clone: All gene names here are mouse names. The read terminates 4 residues ahead of where the CDR3 ends, so the germline J gene completes it. The V call is TRBV13-3, the J call TRBJ2-4; TRBD2 matches at 13 bases. Looked up from germline, CDR1 is NNHDY and CDR2 is SYVADS. Trimming removed 0 bases from V and 1 base from J; junction bases left unmatched: 2. This CDR3 is built from 17 residues. The CDR3 is CASSDEGLGGRQNTLYF. The part of the CDR3 DNA that was read is TGTGCCAGCAGTGATGAAGGACTGGGGGGGCGTCAAAAC.

This clone was seen ten or more times. Each gene name is a mouse one. Read data end 4 residues before the CDR3 end; the end is taken from the germline J gene. This sequence joins TRBV14 and TRBJ2-1, with TRBD1 matching 8 bases. CDR3 length: 13 amino acids. Germline values: CDR1 SGHDT, CDR2 FRDEAV. Here the CDR3 reads CASSLDREAEQFF. The sequenced part of the CDR3 DNA is TGTGCCAGCAGTTTGGACAGGGAGGCT. The entire variable domain, with the rest obtained from reference TRBV14 and TRBJ2-1, is as follows: EAGVTQSPRYAVLQEGQAVSFWCDPISGHDTLYWYQQPRDQGPQLLVYFRDEAVIDNSQLPSDRFSAVRPKGTNSTLKIQSAKQGDTATYLCASSLDREAEQFFGPGTRLTVL.

Of note for this clone: The listed TCRdb protein conflicts with the DNA translation at residue 11, and the protein shown is translated directly from the DNA. Gene names denote mouse genes. The read is 3 residues too short to cover the CDR3 end, so that end is filled in from the germline J gene. The J gene is TRBJ1-6, the V gene TRBV13-3, with D hard to call. TRBJ1-6 is filed as an ORF, its function uncertain. Germline assignment: CDR1 NNHDY and CDR2 SYVADS. This CDR3 has 14 amino acids. Trimming shortened V by 2 bases and J by 3 bases, and 6 bases separated the two germline ends. CDR3 bases read: TGTGCCAGCAGTGACCAAATCTATAATTCGCCC. The encoded protein is CASSDQIYNSP. The full CDR3 sequence reads CASSDQIYNSPLYF.

On this clone: Each gene name is a mouse one. The read terminates 4 residues before the CDR3 end, so the remaining end is supplied by the germline J gene. J is TRBJ2-1 and V is TRBV19; 9 positions agree with TRBD2. The germline gives CDR1 FNHDT, CDR2 SITEND (reference sequence). CDR3 length: 13 amino acids. V shed 7 bases and J 5 bases; nucleotides not matched to a gene: 4. The sequenced CDR3 bases are TGTGCCAGCGGACTGGGGAGAAATGCT. Encoded protein: CASGLGRNA. The full CDR3 protein reads CASGLGRNAEQFF.

This clone was seen repeatedly, ten times or more. Mouse gene names and germline throughout. The read gets to within 4 residues of the CDR3 end, and the germline J gene fills in the rest. This chain uses TRBV13-3 with TRBJ2-2; possibly TRBD1 for D (6 bases). Germline V CDR1 and CDR2: NNHDY, SYVADS. Trimming left V 4 bases short and J 5 bases short, with 15 bases between. This CDR3 has 15 amino acids. CDR3 loop: CASSPPGHRTGQLYF. Partial CDR3 DNA: TGTGCCAGCAGTCCCCCGGGACACCGGACCGGG.

On this clone: Germline and genes here are mouse. The read finishes 4 residues shy of the CDR3 end, and the germline J gene is used to complete it. V usage is TRBV19 and J usage is TRBJ2-1; 8 bases are a match to TRBD2. CDR1 and CDR2 (germline): FNHDT, SITEND (reference sequence). V dropped 3 bases and J dropped 3; count of bases not matched to a gene: 2. There are 14 residues in the CDR3. Partial CDR3 DNA: TGTGCCAGCAGTAACTGGGGGTCCTATGCT. Translating it yields CASSNWGSYA. From start to end, the CDR3 is CASSNWGSYAEQFF.

Only a few counts were recorded for this clone. Gene names are mouse gene names. The read terminates 4 residues before the CDR3 end, so the remaining end is supplied by the germline J gene. V usage is TRBV16 and J usage is TRBJ2-7; TRBD2 aligns across 9 bases. The J segment lost 1 base and the V segment lost 3 bases, leaving 1 base of the junction unmatched. The CDR3 spans 14 residues. Looked up from germline, CDR1 is SGHSA and CDR2 is FRNQAP. Here the CDR3 reads CASSFTGGSYEQYF. The DNA read from the CDR3 is TGTGCAAGCAGCTTTACTGGGGGGTCCTAT.

This clone showed up many times. Any gene name here is a mouse gene name. The CDR3 reads CASSEHWGGVTGQLYF. The CDR3 bases that were read are TGTGCCAGCAGTGAACACTGGGGGGGCGTAACCGGG. J is TRBJ2-2 and V is TRBV13-3; 11 bases line up with TRBD2. The read gets to within 4 residues of the CDR3 end, and the germline J gene fills in the rest. V lost 2 bases to trimming and J lost 5 bases; unmatched junction nucleotides: 5. The germline CDR1 and CDR2 sequences are NNHDY and SYVADS. The CDR3 runs to 16 residues.

A word on this clone: Gene names are mouse gene names. The read falls 4 residues short of the CDR3 end, and the missing part is taken from the germline J gene. This sequence joins TRBV16 and TRBJ2-3, with TRBD2 matching over 8 bases. The CDR3 spans 14 residues. J gave up 1 base and V 7 bases, and 4 bases lay outside the gene matches. The V gene's germline CDR1 is SGHSA and CDR2 FRNQAP. The CDR3: CASTMTGGAETLYF. Incomplete CDR3 DNA: TGTGCAAGCACCATGACTGGGGGTGCAGAA.

On this clone itself: The gene names here belong to mouse. The CDR3 extends 4 residues past the end of the read, so its final part is completed from the germline J gene. This chain uses TRBV13-1 with TRBJ2-3; D not certain. CDR3 length: 16 residues. The germline V and J ends were trimmed by 0 bases and 0 bases, with 11 bases remaining between them. The germline gives CDR1 NSHNY, CDR2 SYGAGN. CDR3 residues: CASSDAPVTSAETLYF. The DNA read from the CDR3 is TGTGCCAGCAGTGATGCCCCGGTAACTAGTGCAGAA.

Points on this clone: Mouse names are used for the genes. The CDR3 end falls 4 residues outside the read, so it is completed with the germline J gene. The V and J genes are TRBV13-3 and TRBJ2-4, with D maybe TRBD1 (6 bases). CDR1 NNHDY and CDR2 SYVADS come from the germline V gene. CDR3 length: 16 amino acids. V dropped 2 bases and J dropped 0 bases, with 13 bases sitting between them. CDR3 bases read: TGTGCCAGCAGTGAGCGGGAAGGGGGTAGTCAAAAC. Protein sequence: CASSEREGGSQN. The CDR3 in full is CASSEREGGSQNTLYF.

Comment on this clone: The genes and germline here are from mouse. The read comes to an end 4 residues before the CDR3 does, leaving the germline J gene to fill in the end. The chain has TRBV19 and TRBJ2-1; TRBD2 matches at 9 bases. CDR3 length: 14 amino acids. Germline CDR1 reads FNHDT; CDR2 reads SITEND (reference sequence). CDR3 sequence: CASTRLGESAEQFF. The CDR3 bases that were read are TGTGCCAGCACCCGACTGGGGGAGAGCGCT.

Notes on this clone: The genes and germline here are from mouse. Partial CDR3 DNA: TGTGCCAGCAGCCCGACAGGCTCC. This encodes CASSPTGS. The CDR3, in full, reads CASSPTGSDYTF. This chain uses TRBV5 with TRBJ1-2; the D gene is possibly TRBD1 (6 bases). The CDR3 end falls 4 residues outside the read, so it is completed with the germline J gene. V lost 4 bases and J 4 bases, leaving 7 bases between the germline ends. The length of the CDR3 is 12 residues. Germline CDR1 LGHNA, CDR2 YNLKQL (reference sequence).